The subject of this entry is one TCR beta chain. The specificity of this receptor is unknown. No qualities accompany the bases; no much larger clone lies one base away. The library was obtained by the immunoSEQ multiplex PCR assay. The table was pulled from immuneACCESS by TCRdb, which kept in-frame rearrangements only. Such tables lose some clones; where checked, under half of the loss comes from unresolved V genes, and the rest has no known cause. The sample table holds roughly 19,000 clones, of which around 87% were seen once. The ten largest clones represent 3.5% to 5% of the sample. The source of the sample is a study of chemoradiotherapy in HPV16-positive cancers (dated 2022 in TCRdb). Regarding the study in general: Candidate HPV-specific T-cell clones and common TCR motifs were defined through functional T-cell assays on cells from a couple of HPV16-positive patients. The study asked whether T-cell immunity against the HPV oncoproteins E6 and E7 changes during chemoradiotherapy and whether it affects survival. The candidate HPV-specific TCRs and motifs were then tracked in TCR repertoires from some 86 patients with HPV-related cancers. Results the study describes overall, beyond this receptor: Only two HPV16-positive patients were used to derive the functional definition of HPV-specific T cells, and the survival association was reported for HPV16-positive patients. Improved recurrence-free survival in HPV16-positive patients was associated with expansion of HPV-responsive T cells during chemoradiotherapy. Expansion of candidate HPV-specific clones and E7-related TCR motifs was observed in the tumor microenvironment during treatment, whereas no such expansion was observed for non-HPV-specific T cells.

Repertoires were sampled multiple times during chemoradiotherapy, which allowed clonal expansion in the tumor microenvironment to be followed. CDR1 and CDR2, looked up from the germline V gene (reference sequence), are MNHEY and SMNVEV. The CDR3 runs 17 residues from the cysteine to the phenylalanine. The kept DNA is CDR3 alone, 51 bases in frame from the first base. The trim is 8 bases for V and 2 bases for J, with a gap of 23 bases between the germline ends. The TCR originated in a human donor with HPV-associated anogenital cancer. Recombination connected TRBV27 to TRBJ2-3; the D call is possibly TRBD1 or TRBD2, each sharing 6 bases. The sample consisted of blood, taken from a patient who underwent chemoradiotherapy. The base sequence is TGTGCCAGCGCCCCCTACGGGGGCCGGGTCCTCACAGATACGCAGTATTTT. The encoded protein is CASAPYGGRVLTDTQYF.